The present T cell receptor beta chain was sequenced within a study of blood T cell repertoires in COVID-19. Overall study: Whether acute or convalescent, the COVID-19 samples came from the United States, Italy and Spain. T cells, B-cell-depleted T cells, or PBMCs provided the cDNA or gDNA that served as material.

Authors' processing steps: Researchers report that nucleated cell counts were estimated from reference gene primer amplification. Generated by immunoSEQ multiplex PCR, the TCRdb table keeps only in-frame clones and is missing some. V and J calls and clone size are those listed in that table; D and trimming were worked out from the DNA. The sample includes 200,000 to 300,000 clones, 87% of them seen just once. Germline assignment: CDR1 MNHEY and CDR2 SMNVEV (reference sequence). This CDR3 is 15 amino acids long. J was trimmed by 10 bases and V by 0 bases; bases with no gene match: 6. This receptor was identified in a man in his sixties who had recovered from COVID-19. The sample taken for sequencing was peripheral blood. V is TRBV27 and J is TRBJ1-6; 7 nucleotides agree with TRBD1. The CDR3 DNA reads TGTGCCAGCAGTTTATCGATGACAGGGAGGTCACCCCTCCACTTT. Encoded protein: CASSLSMTGRSPLHF.